This TCR beta chain comes out of a study of CD8+CD57+ T cells in acquired aplastic anemia. Study as a whole: The sorted CD4+ and CD8+ cells yielded an average approximately 3 ug of DNA.

Genomic DNA provided the template from which TCR beta VDJ and CDR3 profiles were obtained. TCRdb re-called the reads with MiXCR, one entry per CDR3 protein. Of roughly 420,000 distinct CDR3 sequences in the sample, just under 70% were seen once. Germline assignment: CDR1 KGHDR and CDR2 SFDVKD. This CDR3 comprises 12 residues. General study points: In CD8+ cells, Simpson's diversity showed no significant difference between patients and controls.

This clonotype turned up a few times. Its antigen is not known. At one end, the junction sequence differs from germline, possibly due to a read error. Input material: sorted CD4+, CD8+, or CD8+CD57+ T cells (not recorded which) from PBMCs. V and J are TRBV24-1 and TRBJ2-1; D possibly uses TRBD1 or TRBD2 (5 bases each). The TCR was taken from a human donor in good health, serving as a control. This CDR3 reads CASSLGDNEQFF. Written as DNA, the CDR3 is TGTGCCAGCAGTTTGGGGGACAATGAGCAGTTCTTC.